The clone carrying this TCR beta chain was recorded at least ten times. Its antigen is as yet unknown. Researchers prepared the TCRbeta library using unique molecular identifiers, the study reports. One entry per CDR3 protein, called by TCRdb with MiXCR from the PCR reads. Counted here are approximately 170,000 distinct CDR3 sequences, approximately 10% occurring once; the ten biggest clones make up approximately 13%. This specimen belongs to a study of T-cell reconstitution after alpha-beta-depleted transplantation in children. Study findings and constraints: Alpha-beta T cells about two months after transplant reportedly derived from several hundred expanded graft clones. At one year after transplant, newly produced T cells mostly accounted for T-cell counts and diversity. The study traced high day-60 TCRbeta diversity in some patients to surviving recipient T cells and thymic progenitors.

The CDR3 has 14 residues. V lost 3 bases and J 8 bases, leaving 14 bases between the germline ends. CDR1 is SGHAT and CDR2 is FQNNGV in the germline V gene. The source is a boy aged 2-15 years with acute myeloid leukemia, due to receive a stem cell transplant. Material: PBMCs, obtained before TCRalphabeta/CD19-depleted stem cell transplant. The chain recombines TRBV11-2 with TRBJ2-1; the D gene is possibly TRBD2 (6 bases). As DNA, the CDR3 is TGTGCCAGCAGCTTTTGGGAGGACGGGGATGAGCAGTTCTTC. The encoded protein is CASSFWEDGDEQFF.